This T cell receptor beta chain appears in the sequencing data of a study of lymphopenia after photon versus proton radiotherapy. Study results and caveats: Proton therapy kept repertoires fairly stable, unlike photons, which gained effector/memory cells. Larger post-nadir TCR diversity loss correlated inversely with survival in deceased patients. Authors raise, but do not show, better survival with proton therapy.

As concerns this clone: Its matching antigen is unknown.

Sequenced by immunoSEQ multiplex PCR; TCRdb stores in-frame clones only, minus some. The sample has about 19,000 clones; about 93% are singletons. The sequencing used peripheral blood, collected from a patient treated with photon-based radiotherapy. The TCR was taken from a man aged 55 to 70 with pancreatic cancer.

CDR3 sequence reads: CASRAQGRETEAFF. The CDR3 bases are TGTGCCAGCAGGGCGCAGGGGCGAGAGACTGAAGCTTTCTTT. V usage is TRBV6-1 and J usage is TRBJ1-1; weak D call: TRBD1 (6 bases). Trimming removed 6 bases from V and 5 bases from J, with 16 bases in between. Germline V gene data show CDR1 as MNHNS and CDR2 as SASEGT. The CDR3 has 14 amino acids.